These T cell receptor beta chains were read from a single sample in a study of cytomegalovirus exposure and HLA in healthy donors. Sequencing was performed with immunoSEQ multiplex PCR; in TCRdb, only in-frame clones are kept and a portion is missing. The sample lists around 100,000 clones; around 75% were seen once. The sample comprised PBMCs. Receptors were obtained from a woman in her twenties or thirties in good health and CMV-seronegative. Each CDR3 is given with its conserved first and last residue. Fields, in order: clone size, D gene, J gene, V gene, CDR3 DNA, CDR3 protein. D genes are given only for firm matches. Clone size appears in some rows only: once, few, many, or a class for an expanded clone.

-,TRBD2,TRBJ2-3,TRBV5-1,TGCGCCAGCAGCCCGTTACTAGCGGATCACACAGATACGCAGTATTTT,CASSPLLADHTDTQYF
-,-,TRBJ1-4,TRBV30,TGTGCCTGGAGTGTTCTCGCCCCCGGTGGAGAACTGTTTTTT,CAWSVLAPGGELFF
-,TRBD2,TRBJ2-2,TRBV6-6,TGTGCCAGCAGTTACGTAGCGGGACCGACCGGGGAGCTGTTTTTT,CASSYVAGPTGELFF
few,-,TRBJ2-2,TRBV27,TGTGCCAGCAGTTTCGGGTCCACCGGGGAGCTGTTTTTT,CASSFGSTGELFF
once,-,TRBJ1-2,TRBV7-8,TGTGCCAGCAGCAGCACCATGGGGGCGGGGGGTGGCTACACCTTC,CASSSTMGAGGGYTF
-,-,TRBJ1-1,TRBV7-9,TGTGCCAGCAGCTTAGTGGGGGCCACTGAAGCTTTCTTT,CASSLVGATEAFF
-,TRBD1,TRBJ2-1,TRBV28,TGTGCCAGCAGTTTACCACCGGGACAGGGGGCTTGGAATGAGCAGTTCTTC,CASSLPPGQGAWNEQFF
-,-,TRBJ2-1,TRBV5-6,TGTGCCAGCAGAGTGAGTGGCTCCTACAATGAGCAGTTCTTC,CASRVSGSYNEQFF
-,-,TRBJ2-7,TRBV5-1,TGCGCCAGCAGCTTGGCCGTAGAAGGGGGCGAGCAGTACTTC,CASSLAVEGGEQYF
-,-,TRBJ2-3,TRBV9,TGTGCCAGCAGCGTAGGCCAGGGGTCCACGGATACGCAGTATTTT,CASSVGQGSTDTQYF
-,TRBD2,TRBJ2-4,TRBV7-9,TGTGCCAGCAGCTTAAAACTCAGCGGGAGCGACATTCAGTACTTC,CASSLKLSGSDIQYF
-,-,TRBJ1-1,TRBV4-2,TGTGCCAGCAGCCAAGTGGCAGGGAACACTGAAGCTTTCTTT,CASSQVAGNTEAFF
-,TRBD1,TRBJ1-6,TRBV6-5,TGTGCCAGCAGAACCGACAGGGGGGTTAATTCACCCCTCCACTTT,CASRTDRGVNSPLHF
-,TRBD2,TRBJ2-1,TRBV6-1,TGTGCCAGCAGTGAAGCCCTTGCGGGGGGGCCCGATGAGCAGTTCTTC,CASSEALAGGPDEQFF
-,TRBD1,TRBJ1-3,TRBV5-1,TGCGCCAGCAGCTCCATCCCCCAGGGGGCTGGAAACACCATATATTTT,CASSSIPQGAGNTIYF
-,TRBD2,TRBJ2-3,TRBV5-4,TGTGCCAGCAGCTTGTTTCGGACTAGCGGGGGGAGCACAGATACGCAGTATTTT,CASSLFRTSGGSTDTQYF
once,-,TRBJ2-3,TRBV6-6,TGTGCCAGCAGTTACTTGCAGGGCACAGATACGCAGTATTTT,CASSYLQGTDTQYF
once,-,TRBJ1-3,TRBV6-5,TGTGCCAGCAGTTCAGGCCTCTCCGGAAACACCATATATTTT,CASSSGLSGNTIYF
-,-,TRBJ1-1,TRBV14,TGTGCCAGCAGCCAAGCGTTGAACACTGAAGCTTTCTTT,CASSQALNTEAFF
-,TRBD1,TRBJ1-2,TRBV27,TGTGCCAGCAGGGGGGACAGGGATGATGGCTACACCTTC,CASRGDRDDGYTF
-,-,TRBJ2-7,TRBV4-1,TGCGCCAGCAGCCAAGATACAGCCCGGTCCTACGAGCAGTACTTC,CASSQDTARSYEQYF
-,-,TRBJ1-4,TRBV19,TGTGCCAGTAGTATGGGAGGGTTTAATGAAAAACTGTTTTTT,CASSMGGFNEKLFF
-,-,TRBJ2-3,TRBV5-1,TGCGCCAGCAGCTTGGTTAGCGGAGTAAGCACAGATACGCAGTATTTT,CASSLVSGVSTDTQYF
-,TRBD1,TRBJ1-6,TRBV30,TGTGCCTGGATGGGACAGGGCTATTCACCCCTCCACTTT,CAWMGQGYSPLHF
-,TRBD2,TRBJ2-5,TRBV11-2,TGTGCCAGCAGCTCGGGACTAGCGGGGCTCGGTTCGTCAGAGACCCAGTACTTC,CASSSGLAGLGSSETQYF
-,-,TRBJ2-5,TRBV9,TGTGCCAGCAGCGTAGCCTCGGACTGGGAGACCCAGTACTTC,CASSVASDWETQYF
few,TRBD2,TRBJ2-7,TRBV27,TGTGCCAGCAGTTTTACCCGACTAGCGGGAGTCTACGAGCAGTACTTC,CASSFTRLAGVYEQYF
-,-,TRBJ1-2,TRBV5-1,TGCGCCAGCAGCTTGGACGGTGAGGGTGGCTACACCTTC,CASSLDGEGGYTF
-,-,TRBJ1-2,TRBV11-3,TGTGCCAGCAGCTTCCTAGGGGCCTACACCTTC,CASSFLGAYTF
few,-,TRBJ1-1,TRBV5-1,TGCGCCAGCAGCGACAGGACGGCTAACACTGAAGCTTTCTTT,CASSDRTANTEAFF
-,TRBD1,TRBJ2-1,TRBV7-2,TGTGCCAGCCCCGGGACAGGATTCCCCAATGAGCAGTTCTTC,CASPGTGFPNEQFF
-,-,TRBJ2-5,TRBV27,TGTGCCAGCAGTCAGCGACTAGGTCGCGAGGAGACCCAGTACTTC,CASSQRLGREETQYF